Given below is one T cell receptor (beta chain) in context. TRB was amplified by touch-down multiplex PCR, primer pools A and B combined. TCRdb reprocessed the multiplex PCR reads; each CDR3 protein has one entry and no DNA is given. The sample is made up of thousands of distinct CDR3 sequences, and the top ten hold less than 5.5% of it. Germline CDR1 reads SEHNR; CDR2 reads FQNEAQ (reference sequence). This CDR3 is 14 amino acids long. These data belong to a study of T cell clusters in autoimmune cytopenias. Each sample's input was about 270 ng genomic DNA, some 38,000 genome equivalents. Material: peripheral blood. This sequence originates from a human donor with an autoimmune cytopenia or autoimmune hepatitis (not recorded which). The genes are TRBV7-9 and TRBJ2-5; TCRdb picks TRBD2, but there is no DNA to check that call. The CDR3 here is CASSLRGLGETQYF.